These 14 T cell receptor beta chains originate from one sample sequenced in a study of cytomegalovirus exposure and HLA in healthy donors. Primers included in the PCR were 60 Vbeta and 13 Jbeta primers. TCRdb keeps only in-frame clones here, not all; method: immunoSEQ multiplex PCR. The profile shows a few hundred thousand clones, over 85% of them singletons. Sequencing was performed on PBMCs. The source of these receptors is a woman aged 18-29 years in good health and CMV-seronegative.

The genes are TRBV6-5 and TRBJ1-2; D is uncertain. CDR1 MNHEY and CDR2 SVGAGI come from the germline V gene. The V end lost 2 bases, the J end lost 8 bases, and 12 bases lay between the germline ends. There are 13 residues in the CDR3. CDR3 residues: CASSYLTGGGYTF. DNA of the CDR3: TGTGCCAGCAGTTACCTGACGGGCGGGGGCTACACCTTC.

The chain has TRBV27 and TRBJ2-3; TRBD1 aligns across 11 bases. From germline, CDR1 is MNHEY and CDR2 SMNVEV (reference sequence). The CDR3 is 14 amino acids. V was clipped by 9 bases and J by 3 bases; unmatched bases: 5. The DNA for the CDR3 is TGTGCCAGTCGGACAGGGGGCGGGACAGATACGCAGTATTTT. Translating it yields CASRTGGGTDTQYF.

The sample holds one count of this clone. The rearrangement links TRBV6-5 to TRBJ1-1; D is ambiguous. This CDR3 has 14 amino acids. Trimming left V 5 bases short and J 4 bases short, with 14 bases between. CDR1 and CDR2 from the germline V gene are MNHEY and SVGAGI. CDR3 sequence (DNA): TGTGCCAGCAGTCCCCGGGGAGGGCTCACTGAAGCTTTCTTT. This encodes CASSPRGGLTEAFF.

The chain combines TRBV25-1 with TRBJ1-2, with 7 bases identical to TRBD1. This CDR3 is built from 13 residues. From germline, CDR1 is MGHDK and CDR2 SYGVNS. J was trimmed by 7 bases and V by 6 bases; bases with no gene match: 8. The CDR3 loop reads CASRPGTVSGYTF. Here the CDR3 DNA reads TGTGCCAGCAGGCCCGGGACAGTTAGTGGCTACACCTTC.

The gene calls are TRBV6-1 and TRBJ2-3; TRBD2 aligns across 13 bases. In germline, CDR1 is MNHNS, CDR2 SASEGT. Germline trimming cut 0 bases from V and 8 bases from J; bases unmatched to any gene: 5. The CDR3 runs 16 residues. The CDR3 coding sequence is TGTGCCAGCAGTGAAGCACTAGCGGGGGGGTCGAGTACGCAGTATTTT. Encoded protein: CASSEALAGGSSTQYF.

As DNA, the CDR3 is TGCAGCGTTGAGCCAACTCAGTCAGGGGAAGCTTTCTTT. Translation: CSVEPTQSGEAFF. V gene TRBV29-1 combines with J gene TRBJ1-1; D may be TRBD1 (5 bases). V was pared by 3 bases and J by 8 bases, with 16 bases between. Germline CDR1 SQVTM, CDR2 ANQGSEA. This CDR3 comprises 13 residues.

Details on this clone: Germline is not matched at one junction end, which may reflect a read error. In DNA, the CDR3 is TGTTCCAGCAGCCTTGGACAGGGGTACGAGCAGTACTTC. Its protein is CSSSLGQGYEQYF. The chain recombines TRBV7-9 with TRBJ2-7; 9 nucleotides agree with TRBD1. Looked up from germline, CDR1 is SEHNR and CDR2 is FQNEAQ (reference sequence). The CDR3 runs 13 residues.

This clone was counted between two and nine times. The chain uses TRBV5-4 and TRBJ1-2, with 10 bases matching TRBD1. This CDR3 has 14 residues. Germline CDR1 SGHNT, CDR2 YYREEE (reference sequence). J lost 2 bases, V lost 4 bases, and 2 bases had no gene match. Here the CDR3 DNA reads TGTGCCAGCAGCCCGGGACAGGGGAACTATGGCTACACCTTC. Protein sequence: CASSPGQGNYGYTF.

The V call is TRBV5-1, the J call TRBJ2-7, with a tentative D call TRBD2 (6 bases). The V gene's germline CDR1 is SGHRS and CDR2 YFSETQ. The CDR3 contains 16 residues. Trimming took 0 bases from V and 6 from J, leaving 19 bases between them. In nucleotides, the CDR3 is TGCGCCAGCAGCTTGGCCGTGGGCTGGCGGGGCAGCGAGCAGTACTTC. Its protein product is CASSLAVGWRGSEQYF.

This chain links TRBV7-3 with TRBJ2-2; no definite D call. Trimming removed 5 bases from V and 1 base from J, with 8 bases in between. The CDR3 totals 14 residues. From germline, CDR1 is SGHTA and CDR2 FQGTGA. CDR3 coding DNA: TGTGCCAGCAGCCTTGAGAGGAACACCGGGGAGCTGTTTTTT. Its protein product is CASSLERNTGELFF.

This clone was observed a single time. Written as DNA, the CDR3 is TGTGCCAGCAGTTTTAGGGCAGGGGGGCCCTACGAGCAGTACTTC. This encodes CASSFRAGGPYEQYF. V is TRBV28 and J is TRBJ2-5, with D perhaps TRBD1 (7 bases). The J call could be wrong; TRBJ2-7 is a better fit for the DNA end. The CDR3 contains 15 residues. The V gene's germline CDR1 is MDHEN and CDR2 SYDVKM.

Here the CDR3 DNA reads TGTGCCAGCAGTTTATCGATGGAGCGGGGGGTCACCACTAGCACAGATACGCAGTATTTT. Its translation: CASSLSMERGVTTSTDTQYF. The chain links TRBV27 to TRBJ2-3; 9 bases are a match to TRBD2. Germline V gene data show CDR1 as MNHEY and CDR2 as SMNVEV (reference sequence). The CDR3 totals 20 residues. The ends lost 0 bases at V and 0 bases at J; junction bases unmatched: 13.

J is TRBJ1-2 and V is TRBV4-1; TRBD1 aligns across 9 bases. This CDR3 has 15 residues. The germline V gene has CDR1 MGHRA and CDR2 YSYEKL. With 0 bases clipped from V and 8 bases from J, the junction kept 7 bases outside the gene matches. CDR3 bases: TGCGCCAGCAGCCAAGACCGGGACAGGGCCAGGGGCTACACCTTC. Residues: CASSQDRDRARGYTF.

This rearrangement joins TRBV10-3 to TRBJ1-1, with D possibly matching TRBD1 (5 bases). The ends were cut back, 0 bases at V and 6 bases at J, with 8 bases in the middle. CDR3 length equals 13 residues. From germline, CDR1 is ENHRY and CDR2 SYGVKD. The CDR3 DNA reads as TGTGCCATCAGTGAGTCAAGGGGCTCTGAAGCTTTCTTT. Its translation: CAISESRGSEAFF.